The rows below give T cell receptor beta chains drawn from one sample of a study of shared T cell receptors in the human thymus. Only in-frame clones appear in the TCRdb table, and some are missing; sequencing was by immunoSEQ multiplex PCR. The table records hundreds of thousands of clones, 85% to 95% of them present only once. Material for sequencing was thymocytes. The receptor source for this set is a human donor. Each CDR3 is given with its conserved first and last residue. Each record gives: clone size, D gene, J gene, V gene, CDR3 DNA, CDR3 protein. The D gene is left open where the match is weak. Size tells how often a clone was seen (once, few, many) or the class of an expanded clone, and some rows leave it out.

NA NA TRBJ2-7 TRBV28 TGTGCCAGCAGGGAGGGAAACGGCTACGAGCAGTACTTC CASREGNGYEQYF
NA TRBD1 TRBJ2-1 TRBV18 TGTGCCAGCTCACGAACGCAGGGGGATGAGCAGTTCTTC CASSRTQGDEQFF
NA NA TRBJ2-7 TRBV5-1 TGCGCCAGCAGCGAAGAAGGTTACGAGCAGTACTTC CASSEEGYEQYF
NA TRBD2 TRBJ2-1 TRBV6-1 TGTGCCAGCAGTGGAACTAGCGGGATCGAACCTAAAAATGAGCAGTTCTTC CASSGTSGIEPKNEQFF
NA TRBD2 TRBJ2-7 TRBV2 TGTGCCAGCAGGGGGGGGACCAGCGGATCGACCTACGAGCAGTACTTC CASRGGTSGSTYEQYF
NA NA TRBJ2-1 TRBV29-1 TGCAGCGTTAGACCGGTAGCGTGGGAGACCCGCAATGAGCAGTTCTTC CSVRPVAWETRNEQFF
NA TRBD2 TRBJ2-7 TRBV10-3 TGTGCCATCAGTGAAATAGCGGGAGACCTGGACGAGCAGTACTTC CAISEIAGDLDEQYF
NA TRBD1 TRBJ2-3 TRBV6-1 TGTGCCAGCAGTGAGGGACAGTCTAGCACAGATACGCAGTATTTT CASSEGQSSTDTQYF
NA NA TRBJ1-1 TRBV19 TGTGCCAGTAGTATAGAGGGGCAGGGATTCAACACTGAAGCTTTCTTT CASSIEGQGFNTEAFF
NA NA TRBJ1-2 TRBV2 TGTGCCAGCAGGCCGACAGGCGGAGGCTACACCTTC CASRPTGGGYTF
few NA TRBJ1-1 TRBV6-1 TGTGCCAGCAGTGAAGAAGGAGGGGTCCCAAACACTGAAGCTTTCTTT CASSEEGGVPNTEAFF
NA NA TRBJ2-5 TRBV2 TGTGCCAGCAGTGAGCGGGTCTCGGGGGAGACCCAGTACTTC CASSERVSGETQYF
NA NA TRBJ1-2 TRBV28 TGTGCCAGCAGTTTTCCGGTCCTGACAGCTCGAGGTCGGGACTTC CASSFPVLTARGRDF
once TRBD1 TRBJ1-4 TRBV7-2 TGTGCCAGCAGCTTTGGGACAGGGGATTTCTCCCCGGAGAATGAAAAACTGTTTTTT CASSFGTGDFSPENEKLFF
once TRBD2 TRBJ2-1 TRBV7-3 TGTGCCAGCAGCTTGAGGGTGATAGCGGGAGGGCTCGGCGGGGATCATGAGCAGTTCTTC CASSLRVIAGGLGGDHEQFF
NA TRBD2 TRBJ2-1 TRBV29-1 TGCAGCGTTGAAGTAGAGGAAGCGGGGACCTACAATGAGCAGTTCTTC CSVEVEEAGTYNEQFF
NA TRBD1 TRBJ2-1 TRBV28 TGTGCCACCCTAAGGGGGTCACCAAAACCGGGACAGGGAAACAATGAGCAGTTCTTC CATLRGSPKPGQGNNEQFF
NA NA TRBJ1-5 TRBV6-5 TGTGCCAGCACGCCCCAGTTAGGTCAGCCCCAGCATTTT CASTPQLGQPQHF
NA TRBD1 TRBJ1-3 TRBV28 TGTGCCAGCAGTCGTCGACAGGGGAGGAGAAACACCATATATTTT CASSRRQGRRNTIYF
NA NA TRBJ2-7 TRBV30 TGTGCCTGGAGTGTGGGGCTTCAGCTAACCTACGAGCAGTACTTC CAWSVGLQLTYEQYF
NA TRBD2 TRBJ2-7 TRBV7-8 TGTGCCAGCACCCCCTTGGATGGGTTTACTAGCGTTGCCTACGAGCAGTACTTC CASTPLDGFTSVAYEQYF